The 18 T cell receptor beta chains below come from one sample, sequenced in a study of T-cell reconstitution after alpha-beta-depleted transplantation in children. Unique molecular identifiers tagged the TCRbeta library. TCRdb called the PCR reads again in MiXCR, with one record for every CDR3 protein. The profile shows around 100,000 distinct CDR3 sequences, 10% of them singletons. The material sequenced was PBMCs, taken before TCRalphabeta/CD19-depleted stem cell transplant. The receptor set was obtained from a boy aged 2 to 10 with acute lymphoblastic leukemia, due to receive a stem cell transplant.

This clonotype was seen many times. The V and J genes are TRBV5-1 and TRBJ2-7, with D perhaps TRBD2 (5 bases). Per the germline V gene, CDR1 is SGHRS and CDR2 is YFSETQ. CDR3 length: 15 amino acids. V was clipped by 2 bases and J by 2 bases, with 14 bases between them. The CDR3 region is CASSFVDSVTYEQYF. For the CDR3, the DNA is TGCGCCAGCAGCTTCGTGGACTCCGTCACCTACGAGCAGTACTTC.

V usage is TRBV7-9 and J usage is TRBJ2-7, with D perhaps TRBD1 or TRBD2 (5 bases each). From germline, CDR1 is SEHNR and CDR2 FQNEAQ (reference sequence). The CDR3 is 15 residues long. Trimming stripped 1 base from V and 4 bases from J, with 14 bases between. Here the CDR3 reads CASSLDGAPWYEQYF. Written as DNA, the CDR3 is TGTGCCAGCAGCTTAGACGGGGCACCTTGGTACGAGCAGTACTTC.

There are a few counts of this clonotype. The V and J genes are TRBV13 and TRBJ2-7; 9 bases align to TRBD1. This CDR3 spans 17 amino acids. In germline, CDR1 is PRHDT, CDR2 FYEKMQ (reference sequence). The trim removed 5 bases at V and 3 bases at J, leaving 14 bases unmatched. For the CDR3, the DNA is TGTGCCAGCAGCAACCGGGACAGGGAGGTTATCGGCTACGAGCAGTACTTC. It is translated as CASSNRDREVIGYEQYF.

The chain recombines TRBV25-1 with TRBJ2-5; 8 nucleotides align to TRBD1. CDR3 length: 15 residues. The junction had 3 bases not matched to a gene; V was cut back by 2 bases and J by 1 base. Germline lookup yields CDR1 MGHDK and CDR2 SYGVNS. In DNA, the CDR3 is TGTGCCAGCAGTGAACCCGGGACAGGCCAAGAGACCCAGTACTTC. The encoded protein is CASSEPGTGQETQYF.

CDR3 in DNA: TGTGCCACCAGTGATGGCAGTTGGGATGAGCAGTTCTTC. Translating it yields CATSDGSWDEQFF. The J gene is TRBJ2-1, the V gene TRBV24-1; D is unclear. Germline V lookup: CDR1 KGHDR, CDR2 SFDVKD. The CDR3 totals 13 residues. The V end lost 3 bases, the J end lost 8 bases, and 10 bases lay between the germline ends.

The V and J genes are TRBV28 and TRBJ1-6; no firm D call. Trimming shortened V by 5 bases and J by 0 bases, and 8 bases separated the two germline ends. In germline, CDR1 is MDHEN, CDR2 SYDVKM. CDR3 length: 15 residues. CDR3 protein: CASSTPGSYNSPLHF. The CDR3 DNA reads TGTGCCAGCAGTACACCGGGCTCCTATAATTCACCCCTCCACTTT.

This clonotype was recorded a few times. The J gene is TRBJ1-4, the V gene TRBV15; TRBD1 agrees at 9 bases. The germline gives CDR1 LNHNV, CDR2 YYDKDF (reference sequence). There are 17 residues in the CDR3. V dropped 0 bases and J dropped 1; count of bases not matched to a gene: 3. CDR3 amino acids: CATSREGTGRTNEKLFF. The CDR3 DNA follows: TGTGCCACCAGCAGAGAAGGGACAGGGAGAACTAATGAAAAACTGTTTTTT.

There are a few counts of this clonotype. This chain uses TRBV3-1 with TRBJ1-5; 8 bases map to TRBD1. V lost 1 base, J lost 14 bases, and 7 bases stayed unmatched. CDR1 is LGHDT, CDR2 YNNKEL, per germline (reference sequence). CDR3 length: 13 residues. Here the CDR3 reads CASSQGTRGREHF. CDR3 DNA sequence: TGTGCCAGCAGCCAAGGGACCAGGGGGCGCGAGCATTTT.

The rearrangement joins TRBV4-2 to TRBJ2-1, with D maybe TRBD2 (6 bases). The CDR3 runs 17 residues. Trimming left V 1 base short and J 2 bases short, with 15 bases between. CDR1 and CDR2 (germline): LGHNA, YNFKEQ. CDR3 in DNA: TGTGCCAGCAGCCAAGTACAATCGGGAGCCCCCTACAATGAGCAGTTCTTC. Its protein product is CASSQVQSGAPYNEQFF.

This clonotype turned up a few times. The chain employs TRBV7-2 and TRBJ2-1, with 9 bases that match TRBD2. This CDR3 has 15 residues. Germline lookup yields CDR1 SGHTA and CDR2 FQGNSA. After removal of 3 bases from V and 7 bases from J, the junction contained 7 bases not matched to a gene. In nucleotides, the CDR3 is TGTGCCAGCAGCTTGACTAGCGGAGTTCCTAATGAGCAGTTCTTC. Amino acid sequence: CASSLTSGVPNEQFF.

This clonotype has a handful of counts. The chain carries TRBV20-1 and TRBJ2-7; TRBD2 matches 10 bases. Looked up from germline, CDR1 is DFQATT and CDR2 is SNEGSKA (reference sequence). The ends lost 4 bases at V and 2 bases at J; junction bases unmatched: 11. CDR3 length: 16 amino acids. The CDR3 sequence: CSANPSGLAVTYEQYF. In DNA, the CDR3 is TGCAGTGCTAATCCCTCCGGACTAGCGGTAACCTACGAGCAGTACTTC.

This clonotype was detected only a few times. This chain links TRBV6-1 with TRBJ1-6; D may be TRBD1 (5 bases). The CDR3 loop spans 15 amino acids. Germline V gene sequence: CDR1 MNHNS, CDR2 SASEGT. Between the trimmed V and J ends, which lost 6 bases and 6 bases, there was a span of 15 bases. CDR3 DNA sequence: TGTGCCAGCAGCCGAGGGGTGGAGTCTAATTCACCCCTCCACTTT. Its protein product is CASSRGVESNSPLHF.

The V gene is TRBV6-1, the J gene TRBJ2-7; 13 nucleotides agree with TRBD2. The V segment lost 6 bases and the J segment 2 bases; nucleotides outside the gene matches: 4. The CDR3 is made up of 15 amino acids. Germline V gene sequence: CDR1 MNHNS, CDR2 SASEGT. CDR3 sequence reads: CASRILAGGTYEQYF. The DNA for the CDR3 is TGTGCCAGCAGAATACTAGCGGGAGGGACCTACGAGCAGTACTTC.

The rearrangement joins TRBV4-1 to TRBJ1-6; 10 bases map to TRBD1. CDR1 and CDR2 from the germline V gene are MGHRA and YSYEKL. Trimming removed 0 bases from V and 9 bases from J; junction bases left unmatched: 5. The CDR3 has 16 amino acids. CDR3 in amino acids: CASSQDQDRGGSPLHF. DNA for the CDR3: TGCGCCAGCAGCCAAGATCAGGACAGGGGGGGTTCACCCCTCCACTTT.

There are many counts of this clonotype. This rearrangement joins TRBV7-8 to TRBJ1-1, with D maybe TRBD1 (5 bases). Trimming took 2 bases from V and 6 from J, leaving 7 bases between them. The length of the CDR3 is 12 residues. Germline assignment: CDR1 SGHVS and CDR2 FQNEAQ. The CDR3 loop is CASSLLRAEAFF. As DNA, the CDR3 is TGTGCCAGCAGCTTACTCAGGGCTGAAGCTTTCTTT.

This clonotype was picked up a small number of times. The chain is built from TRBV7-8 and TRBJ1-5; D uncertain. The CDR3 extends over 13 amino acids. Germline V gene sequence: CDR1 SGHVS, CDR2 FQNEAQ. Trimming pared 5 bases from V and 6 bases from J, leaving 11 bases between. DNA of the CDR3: TGTGCCAGCAGCGAAAGGGTGGGTCAGCCCCAGCATTTT. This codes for CASSERVGQPQHF. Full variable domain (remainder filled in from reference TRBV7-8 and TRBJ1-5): GAGVSQSPRYKVAKRGQDVALRCDPISGHVSLFWYQQALGQGPEFLTYFQNEAQLDKSGLPSDRFFAERPEGSVSTLKIQRTQQEDSAVYLCASSERVGQPQHFGDGTRLSIL.

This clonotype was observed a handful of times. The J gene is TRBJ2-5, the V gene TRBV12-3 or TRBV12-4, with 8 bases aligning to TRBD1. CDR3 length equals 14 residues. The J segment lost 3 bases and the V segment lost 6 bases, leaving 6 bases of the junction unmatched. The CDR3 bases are TGTGCCAGCAGGGGAGGACAGGGAGAAGAGACCCAGTACTTC. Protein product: CASRGGQGEETQYF.

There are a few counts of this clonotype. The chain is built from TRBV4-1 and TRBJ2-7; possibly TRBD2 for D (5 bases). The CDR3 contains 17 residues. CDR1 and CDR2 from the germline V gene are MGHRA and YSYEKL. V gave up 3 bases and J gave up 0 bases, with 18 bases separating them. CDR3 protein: CASSQAPMAGASYEQYF. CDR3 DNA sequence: TGCGCCAGCAGCCAGGCCCCGATGGCGGGCGCCTCCTACGAGCAGTACTTC.